These T cell receptor beta chains were read from a single sample in a study of radiation and T cells in renal cell carcinoma. Some clones are missing from TCRdb's copy, which holds only in-frame ones; the method was immunoSEQ multiplex PCR. The sample has 150,000 or so clones; 70% to 90% are singletons. The material sequenced was blood, taken from a patient whose treatment included radiotherapy and nephrectomy. Receptor source: a woman aged 45-65 years with renal cell carcinoma. Each CDR3 is given without its conserved first and last residue. The order of the fields is V gene, D gene, CDR3 protein. D genes are given only for firm matches.

v_call: TRBV6-6; d_call: TRBD1; cdr3_aa: ASSGEGAWTEAF
v_call: TRBV6-5; d_call: NA; cdr3_aa: ASSYEQGNTIY
v_call: TRBV6-5; d_call: NA; cdr3_aa: ASSGSDSNYGYT
v_call: TRBV28; d_call: TRBD2; cdr3_aa: ASSERGDNEQF
v_call: TRBV19; d_call: NA; cdr3_aa: ASSIVEYTEAF
v_call: TRBV2; d_call: TRBD1; cdr3_aa: AGIRDRDNTEAF
v_call: TRBV5-1; d_call: TRBD2; cdr3_aa: ASSSAKRGVQETQY
v_call: TRBV21-1; d_call: NA; cdr3_aa: AKAAGLADSPLH
v_call: TRBV7-2; d_call: NA; cdr3_aa: ASKRGSLETQY
v_call: TRBV7-9; d_call: TRBD2; cdr3_aa: ASSPWRAGEYYEQY
v_call: TRBV7-2; d_call: TRBD1; cdr3_aa: ASSEGQRNEKLF
v_call: TRBV9; d_call: NA; cdr3_aa: ASSVVGSSYNEQF
v_call: TRBV6-5; d_call: TRBD1; cdr3_aa: ASSHRQGWDEQY
v_call: TRBV13; d_call: NA; cdr3_aa: ASSYGSSAF
v_call: TRBV9; d_call: NA; cdr3_aa: ASSPSSTEVNTEAF
v_call: TRBV12-5; d_call: NA; cdr3_aa: ASGLRSQRADTQY
v_call: TRBV18; d_call: NA; cdr3_aa: ASSPLGTETYNEQF
v_call: TRBV19; d_call: NA; cdr3_aa: ASMDRGDEQY